The clone carrying this TCR beta chain was seen once. What it recognizes is unknown. Germline V CDR1 and CDR2: SGHNT, YYREEE (reference sequence). The CDR3 spans 16 residues. V shed 1 base, J shed 4 bases, and the junction held 6 bases outside the gene matches. Single viable CD3+CD4+CD8-CD45RO+ cells were sorted as the memory CD4+ T cells. As processed by the authors: Out-of-frame sequences were removed, leaving some 2 million distinct TCRbeta sequences. Profiling relied on immunoSEQ multiplex PCR, and the TCRdb table lists in-frame clones only, not all of them. V and J calls and clone size are those listed in that table; D and trimming were worked out from the DNA. The sample holds some 46,000 clones, about 80% seen once. This sample stems from a study of memory CD4+ T cells and cytomegalovirus serostatus. At the level of the study: Donors were healthy Belgian adults, 9 CMV seropositive and around 24 seronegative.

Study-level points and caveats: Repertoires predicted CMV serostatus with median bootstrapped AUC of roughly 0.96.

Sequencing was carried out using memory CD4+ T cells from blood. The J gene is TRBJ2-3, the V gene TRBV5-4; 10 bases agree with TRBD2. This TCR came from an adult in good health and CMV-seronegative. CDR3 sequence: CASSLRLAGEADTQYF. DNA for the CDR3: TGTGCCAGCAGCTTGCGCCTAGCGGGAGAGGCAGATACGCAGTATTTT.